This T cell receptor beta chain stems from a study of cytomegalovirus exposure and HLA in healthy donors. For this clone: The antigen remains undetermined.

Amplification used 60 Vbeta primers and 13 Jbeta primers. The table came from immunoSEQ multiplex PCR; TCRdb's copy has only in-frame clones and leaves some out. The sample includes about 170,000 clones, roughly 80% seen only once; the top ten take over 3%. The CDR3 totals 17 residues. Looked up from germline, CDR1 is SGHVS and CDR2 is FNYEAQ. Trimming removed 1 base from V and 8 bases from J, with 23 bases in between. General study points: A highly shared variant cluster was judged a likely technical artifact.

This chain joins TRBV7-6 and TRBJ1-2; D is perhaps TRBD1 (6 bases). The sequence was obtained from a female donor in good health and CMV-seronegative. The source material was PBMCs. The CDR3 protein is CASSLVPILEQGWGYTF. CDR3 bases: TGTGCCAGCAGCTTAGTCCCGATCCTTGAACAGGGCTGGGGCTACACCTTC.